These 20 T cell receptor beta chains came from one sample sequenced in a study of T cells expressing NK-cell markers. TCRdb reprocessed the 5' RACE reads; each CDR3 protein has one entry and no DNA is given. There are roughly 450,000 distinct CDR3 sequences in the sample, with around 1.4% held by the top ten. The sequenced sample consisted of blood T cells: a sorted CD56 or NKG2C T cell subset, CD4+ or CD8+ T cells, or bulk PBMC T cells (not recorded which). These receptors originate from a woman between 50 and 59 years old in good health.

The rearrangement uses TRBV25-1 and TRBJ2-3. The CDR3 is 14 residues long. Per the germline V gene, CDR1 is MGHDK and CDR2 is SYGVNS. The CDR3 protein is CASSEGTDTDTQYF.

The chain employs TRBV9 and TRBJ2-1; TCRdb returns TRBD2, unconfirmable since there is no DNA. The CDR3 extends over 18 amino acids. Germline V gene sequence: CDR1 SGDLS, CDR2 YYNGEE. The CDR3 spells CASSPLGLAGGLYNEQFF.

J is TRBJ2-6 and V is TRBV29-1. CDR3 length: 16 amino acids. Germline CDR1 reads SQVTM; CDR2 reads ANQGSEA. This CDR3 is CSVELAAYSGANVLTF.

The rearrangement uses TRBV2 and TRBJ2-3. The CDR3 has 13 amino acids. From germline, CDR1 is SNHLY and CDR2 FYNNEI. The CDR3 protein is CASSVSSRNTQYF.

The chain couples TRBV27 to TRBJ1-5; with no DNA, the TCRdb D assignment of TRBD1 cannot be verified. This CDR3 region has 18 residues. The V gene's germline CDR1 is MNHEY and CDR2 SMNVEV (reference sequence). The CDR3: CASSPIGWTGGENQPQHF.

The J gene is TRBJ2-7, the V gene TRBV18; checking the TCRdb D call of TRBD1 is not possible without DNA. CDR3 length: 16 residues. The germline gives CDR1 KGHSH, CDR2 LQKENI. CDR3 in amino acids: CASSPPRRGRSYEQYF.

The chain has TRBV20-1 and TRBJ2-1; lacking DNA, the TRBD2 call made by TCRdb goes unchecked. Germline V lookup: CDR1 DFQATT, CDR2 SNEGSKA (reference sequence). The CDR3 is made up of 16 amino acids. The CDR3 reads CSARGSAGGLYNEQFF.

The rearrangement joins TRBV18 to TRBJ2-3; TCRdb designates TRBD1, a call that cannot be tested without DNA. The V gene's germline CDR1 is KGHSH and CDR2 LQKENI. This CDR3 comprises 15 residues. The CDR3: CASSFQGGPTDTQYF.

The chain is built from TRBV19 and TRBJ2-4. CDR1 LNHDA and CDR2 SQIVND come from the germline V gene (reference sequence). The CDR3 has 13 residues. The CDR3 protein is CASSPVWQDIQYF.

This chain connects TRBV12-5 to TRBJ2-7. This CDR3 has 13 amino acids. CDR1 is LGHNT, CDR2 FRNRAP, per germline. The CDR3 here is CASGLARNDEQYF.

The rearrangement joins TRBV13 to TRBJ2-2; TCRdb picks TRBD2, but there is no DNA to check that call. The CDR3 length is 16 residues. The germline V gene has CDR1 PRHDT and CDR2 FYEKMQ (reference sequence). CDR3 protein: CASSWGLAGNTGELFF.

The chain uses TRBV12-5 and TRBJ2-4; the D call of TRBD1 rests on TCRdb alone, since no DNA is present to check it. The CDR3 runs to 20 residues. Germline values: CDR1 LGHNT, CDR2 FRNRAP. CDR3 loop: CASGLGAHGQGILSKNIQYF.

This CDR3 reads CASSAGANQPQHF. This chain joins TRBV25-1 and TRBJ1-5; the TCRdb call, TRBD1, lacks DNA for checking. Germline values: CDR1 MGHDK, CDR2 SYGVNS. The CDR3 is 13 amino acids. Looking up the rest from reference TRBV25-1 and TRBJ1-5 gives the full variable domain: EADIYQTPRYLVIGTGKKITLECSQTMGHDKMYWYQQDPGMELHLIHYSYGVNSTEKGDLSSESTVSRIRTEHFPLTLESARPSHTSQYLCASSAGANQPQHFGDGTRLSIL.

The gene calls are TRBV24-1 and TRBJ2-3; checking the TCRdb D call of TRBD1 is not possible without DNA. The CDR3 length is 18 residues. Germline lookup yields CDR1 KGHDR and CDR2 SFDVKD. The CDR3 loop is CATSGFSGPGTAKDTQYF.

The chain uses TRBV11-1 and TRBJ2-1. The CDR3 extends over 13 amino acids. CDR1 is SGHAT, CDR2 FQDESV, per germline (reference sequence). The chain's CDR3 is CASRVSGTSEQFF. Looking up the rest from reference TRBV11-1 and TRBJ2-1 gives the full variable domain: EAEVAQSPRYKITEKSQAVAFWCDPISGHATLYWYRQILGQGPELLVQFQDESVVDDSQLPKDRFSAERLKGVDSTLKIQPAELGDSAMYLCASRVSGTSEQFFGPGTRLTVL.

The rearrangement links TRBV7-9 to TRBJ2-1; TCRdb gives TRBD1 as the D gene, but with no DNA this cannot be confirmed. The CDR3 spans 14 residues. CDR1 SEHNR and CDR2 FQNEAQ come from the germline V gene (reference sequence). CDR3 amino acids: CASSLARGGNEQFF.

The V gene is TRBV7-9, the J gene TRBJ2-2; lacking DNA, the TRBD2 call made by TCRdb goes unchecked. CDR1 SEHNR and CDR2 FQNEAQ come from the germline V gene (reference sequence). There are 14 residues in the CDR3. This chain's CDR3 is CASSSTSVSGELFF.

This chain uses TRBV6-5 with TRBJ1-5; the D call of TRBD1 rests on TCRdb alone, since no DNA is present to check it. Germline CDR1 is MNHEY and CDR2 is SVGAGI. The CDR3 is 14 residues long. CDR3 region: CASSYSTRDQPQHF.

This chain connects TRBV5-1 to TRBJ2-1; without DNA, the TCRdb call of TRBD1 cannot be checked. This CDR3 is 14 amino acids long. The germline V gene has CDR1 SGHRS and CDR2 YFSETQ. Here the CDR3 reads CASSSRTGPSEQFF.

The genes are TRBV7-7 and TRBJ2-2. CDR3 length equals 13 residues. CDR1 SSHAT and CDR2 FNYEAQ come from the germline V gene (reference sequence). This CDR3 reads CASSSDANGELFF.